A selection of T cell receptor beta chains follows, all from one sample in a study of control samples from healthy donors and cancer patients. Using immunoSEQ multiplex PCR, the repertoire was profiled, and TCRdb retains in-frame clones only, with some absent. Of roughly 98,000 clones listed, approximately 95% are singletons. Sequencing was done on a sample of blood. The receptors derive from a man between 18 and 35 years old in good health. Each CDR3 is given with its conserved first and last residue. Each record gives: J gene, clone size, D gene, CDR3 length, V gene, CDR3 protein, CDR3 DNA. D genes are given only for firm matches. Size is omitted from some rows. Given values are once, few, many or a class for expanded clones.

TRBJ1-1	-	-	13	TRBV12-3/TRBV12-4	CASSLGQNTEAFF	TGTGCCAGCAGTTTGGGTCAGAACACTGAAGCTTTCTTT
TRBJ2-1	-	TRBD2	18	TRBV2	CASSESLAGGQRLMEQFF	TGTGCCAGCAGTGAATCACTAGCGGGAGGTCAACGGTTGATGGAGCAGTTCTTC
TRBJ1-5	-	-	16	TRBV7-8	CASSLRTSFGDQPQHF	TGTGCCAGCAGCTTACGTACATCCTTCGGGGATCAGCCCCAGCATTTT
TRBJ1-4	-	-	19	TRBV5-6	CASSGTPGPLRAVGEKLFF	TGTGCCAGCAGCGGAACCCCAGGGCCCCTCAGGGCAGTCGGTGAAAAACTGTTTTTT
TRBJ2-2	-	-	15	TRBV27	CASSLWTGGTGELFF	TGTGCCAGCAGTTTGTGGACGGGTGGCACCGGGGAGCTGTTTTTT
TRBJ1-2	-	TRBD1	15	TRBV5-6	CASSLSSGRGLGYTF	TGTGCCAGCAGCTTGAGCTCCGGCAGGGGGCTTGGCTACACCTTC
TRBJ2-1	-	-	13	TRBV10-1	CASSDLYGHEQFF	TGCGCCAGCAGTGATCTATATGGCCATGAGCAGTTCTTC
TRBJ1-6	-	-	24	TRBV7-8	CASSLVGSLYNLYLASNYNSPLHF	TGTGCCAGCAGCCTGGTAGGGTCGCTCTATAACCTATACTTGGCTTCGAATTATAATTCACCCCTCCACTTT
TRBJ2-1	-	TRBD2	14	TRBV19	CASSYSGRADEQFF	TGTGCCAGTAGCTATAGCGGGAGGGCCGATGAGCAGTTCTTC
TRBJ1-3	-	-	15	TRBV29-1	CSAAGESSSGNTIYF	TGCAGCGCAGCGGGGGAGTCTTCCTCTGGAAACACCATATATTTT
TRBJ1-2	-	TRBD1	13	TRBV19	CASSRAGGIGYTF	TGTGCCAGTAGTAGGGCAGGGGGGATCGGCTACACCTTC
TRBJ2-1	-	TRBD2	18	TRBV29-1	CSAWRDWAAGETYNEQFF	TGCAGCGCGTGGCGGGATTGGGCGGCGGGAGAGACATACAATGAGCAGTTCTTC
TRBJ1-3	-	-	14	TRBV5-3	CARSLDSSGNTIYF	TGTGCCAGAAGCTTGGACAGCTCTGGAAACACCATATATTTT
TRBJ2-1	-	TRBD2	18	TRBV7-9	CASSPTSGRGSSYNEQFF	TGTGCCAGCAGCCCGACGAGCGGGAGGGGAAGCTCCTACAATGAGCAGTTCTTC
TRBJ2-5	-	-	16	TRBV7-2	CASSLTAAVEKETQYF	TGTGCCAGCAGCCTAACGGCGGCAGTGGAGAAGGAGACCCAGTACTTC
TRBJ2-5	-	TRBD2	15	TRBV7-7	CASSSQRGPQETQYF	TGTGCTAGCAGCTCCCAGCGGGGGCCCCAAGAGACCCAGTACTTC
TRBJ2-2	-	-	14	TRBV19	CASRRDTNTGELFF	TGTGCCAGTAGGCGGGACACAAACACCGGGGAGCTGTTTTTT
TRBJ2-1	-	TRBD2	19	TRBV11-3	CASSLGLAGGGGSYNEQFF	TGTGCCAGCAGCTTGGGGCTAGCGGGAGGGGGAGGCTCCTACAATGAGCAGTTCTTC
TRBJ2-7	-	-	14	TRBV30	CAWSPGRGAYEQYF	TGTGCCTGGAGTCCTGGGCGAGGGGCCTACGAGCAGTACTTC
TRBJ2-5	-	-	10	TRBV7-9	CASSQETQYF	TGTGCCAGCAGCCAAGAGACCCAGTACTTC
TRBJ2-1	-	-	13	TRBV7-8	CASSWTGLDEQFF	TGTGCCAGCAGCTGGACGGGTTTGGATGAGCAGTTCTTC
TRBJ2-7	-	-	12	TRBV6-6	CASSPHRYEQYF	TGTGCCAGCAGCCCACATCGTTACGAGCAGTACTTC
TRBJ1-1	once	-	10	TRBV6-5	CASRVTEAFF	TGTGCCAGCAGGGTGACTGAAGCTTTCTTT